This T cell receptor (beta chain) was profiled in a study of control samples from healthy donors and cancer patients. Trimming removed 3 bases at V and 4 bases at J, with 15 bases between. From germline, CDR1 is MNHEY and CDR2 SMNVEV (reference sequence). The CDR3 totals 15 residues. Measured with immunoSEQ multiplex PCR; TCRdb has only the in-frame clones, and not every one. The sample contains more than 150,000 clones, roughly 93% of which appear only once. Material for sequencing was blood. The chain carries TRBV27 and TRBJ1-2; tentative D call: TRBD1 (6 bases). The clonotype comes from a man between 18 and 35 years old in good health. For the CDR3, the DNA is TGTGCCAGCAGTTTTAAGGGGGGGCGCGGCTATGGCTACACCTTC. Translation gives CASSFKGGRGYGYTF.